This T cell receptor beta chain was identified in a study of CD8+ T cells in alopecia areata. About the study: Oral tofacitinib (5 to 10 mg twice daily) was administered to treated patients. Affected scalp percentage gauged treated patients' severity. Study conclusions and caveats: Scalp clonality and expanded CD8+ clones among the top 100 fell significantly with tofacitinib.

RNA was extracted and reverse transcribed into cDNA as the sequencing template. Some clones are missing from TCRdb's copy, which holds only in-frame ones; the method was immunoSEQ multiplex PCR. Altogether 150,000 to 200,000 clones are present, 60% being singletons, with the ten largest covering approximately 1%. As to this clone: As yet, its antigen is unknown.

Treatment noted: oral pan-JAK inhibitor, 5-10 mg twice daily. The V end was cut by 3 bases, the J end by 0 bases, with 12 bases between. There are 15 residues in the CDR3. Germline CDR1 reads SGHRS; CDR2 reads YFSETQ. The TCR originated in a human donor with alopecia areata. The chain couples TRBV5-1 to TRBJ1-1, with a tentative D call TRBD1 (6 bases). Sequenced material: CD4+ T cells sorted from blood, taken at week 24, from a patient treated with tofacitinib. As DNA, the CDR3 is TGCGCCAGCAGCTCGGGGGACACCATGAACACTGAAGCTTTCTTT. Translation gives CASSSGDTMNTEAFF.